This TCR beta chain was profiled in a study of cytomegalovirus exposure and HLA in healthy donors. The PCR used 60 Vbeta and 13 Jbeta primers. This table comes from immunoSEQ multiplex PCR, and its TCRdb copy is limited to in-frame clones, with some not included. In the table there are 100,000 to 150,000 clones, about 78% of which are singletons. Per germline, CDR1 SGHVS and CDR2 FQNEAQ. The V gene end was trimmed by 5 bases and the J gene end by 1 base; junction bases not matched to a gene: 9. There are 18 residues in the CDR3. The rearrangement links TRBV7-8 to TRBJ2-3; 13 nucleotides align to TRBD2. The TCR originated in a human donor in good health. Sample: PBMCs. As DNA, the CDR3 is TGTGCCAGCAGCAAAACTAGCGGGAGGGTGGTTGGCACAGATACGCAGTATTTT. Protein product: CASSKTSGRVVGTDTQYF.